A selection of T cell receptor beta chains follows, all from one sample in a study of post-analysis software for immune sequencing data. Using its own MiXCR run on the PCR reads, TCRdb lists one record per CDR3 protein. This table holds approximately 160,000 distinct CDR3 sequences, approximately 28% found once. Sequenced: blood. These TCRs come from a girl aged 10 to 17 with multiple sclerosis. CDR3s include the opening cysteine and the closing phenylalanine or tryptophan.

j_gene | v_gene | CDR3aa
TRBJ2-1 | TRBV20-1 | CSARLMSGRANYNEQFF
TRBJ2-2 | TRBV9 | CASSVSGRLVTGELFF
TRBJ2-1 | TRBV5-1 | CASSLDSRNEQFF
TRBJ2-1 | TRBV3-1 | CASSHFIYDDIAGSYNEQFF
TRBJ1-6 | TRBV5-1 | CASSLAGLAYSPLHF
TRBJ1-2 | TRBV4-1 | CASSQDWGTGGINGYTF
TRBJ2-4 | TRBV20-1 | CSANGWTSSGEQYF
TRBJ1-2 | TRBV13 | CASRDGYTF
TRBJ2-7 | TRBV11-1 | CASAVWSGTSYEQYF
TRBJ2-7 | TRBV7-9 | CASSSSRRGRAAYEQYF